Listed below are T cell receptor beta chains from one sample, sequenced in a study of shared T cell receptors in the human thymus. Profiling relied on immunoSEQ multiplex PCR, and the TCRdb table lists in-frame clones only, not all of them. The table records under 850,000 clones, around 89% of them present only once. This sample was also put to use in a study of human thymus T cells.

Material: thymocytes. Receptors originate from a boy younger than two with a congenital heart defect. Each CDR3 is given with its conserved first and last residue. A D gene is named only where the DNA matches it firmly. Not every row has a clone size; where given, it reads once, few, many or a size class.

J gene: TRBJ2-1; V gene: TRBV10-2; D gene: TRBD2; clone size: NA; CDR3 DNA: TGCGCCAGCAGGCTCGGACTAGCGGGGAATGAGCAGTTCTTC; CDR3 protein: CASRLGLAGNEQFF
J gene: TRBJ2-5; V gene: TRBV7-9; D gene: TRBD2; clone size: NA; CDR3 DNA: TGTGCCAGCACCGCGCGAGACGGGGGGCAAGAGACCCAGTACTTC; CDR3 protein: CASTARDGGQETQYF
J gene: TRBJ1-1; V gene: TRBV6-5; D gene: NA; clone size: NA; CDR3 DNA: TGTGCCAGCAGTTGCCGCGAGAGGGCGGCCACTGAAGCTTTCTTT; CDR3 protein: CASSCRERAATEAFF
J gene: TRBJ2-5; V gene: TRBV30; D gene: NA; clone size: NA; CDR3 DNA: TGTGCCTGGACCAAAACTGGGGGCACCCAGTACTTC; CDR3 protein: CAWTKTGGTQYF
J gene: TRBJ2-2; V gene: TRBV5-1; D gene: TRBD1; clone size: once; CDR3 DNA: TGCGCCAGCAGCCCCGACGGGTCAGGGGGCCCCGCTGGGGGGTCGGCCGGGGAGCTGTTTTTT; CDR3 protein: CASSPDGSGGPAGGSAGELFF
J gene: TRBJ2-1; V gene: TRBV4-1; D gene: TRBD2; clone size: NA; CDR3 DNA: TGCGCCAGCAGCCAAGGTATTAGCGGGCTTAACAATGAGCAGTTCTTC; CDR3 protein: CASSQGISGLNNEQFF
J gene: TRBJ1-3; V gene: TRBV19; D gene: NA; clone size: NA; CDR3 DNA: TGTGCCAGCACTGAAGGGGTATCCGGAAACACCATATATTTT; CDR3 protein: CASTEGVSGNTIYF
J gene: TRBJ2-2; V gene: TRBV28; D gene: TRBD2; clone size: NA; CDR3 DNA: TGTGCCAGCAGTAGGACTAGCGGCACCGGGGAGCTGTTTTTT; CDR3 protein: CASSRTSGTGELFF
J gene: TRBJ2-7; V gene: TRBV14; D gene: TRBD2; clone size: NA; CDR3 DNA: TGTGCCAGCAGCCAAGAAGATAGGGGGACTAGCGGGAGGGGCCCCCCCTACGAGCAGTACTTC; CDR3 protein: CASSQEDRGTSGRGPPYEQYF
J gene: TRBJ2-6; V gene: TRBV28; D gene: TRBD1; clone size: NA; CDR3 DNA: TGTGCCAGCAGATACCTCCGGACAGGGGATCTCGATGGGGCCAACGTCCTGACTTTC; CDR3 protein: CASRYLRTGDLDGANVLTF
J gene: TRBJ1-2; V gene: TRBV28; D gene: NA; clone size: NA; CDR3 DNA: TGTGCCAGCAGCCCCACAGGGAACTATGGCTACACCTTC; CDR3 protein: CASSPTGNYGYTF
J gene: TRBJ2-5; V gene: TRBV10-3; D gene: NA; clone size: once; CDR3 DNA: TGTGCCATCAGTAGATGGGACACCCCCCAAGAGACCCAGTACTTC; CDR3 protein: CAISRWDTPQETQYF
J gene: TRBJ2-2; V gene: TRBV5-1; D gene: TRBD1; clone size: NA; CDR3 DNA: TGCGCCAGCAGCCCCTCGGGACAGGGGGCTAGGCACGGGGAGCTGTTTTTT; CDR3 protein: CASSPSGQGARHGELFF
J gene: TRBJ2-3; V gene: TRBV19; D gene: TRBD2; clone size: NA; CDR3 DNA: TGTGCCAGTAGTATTCTAGCGGGGGCGAGCCGCGGGCAGTATTTT; CDR3 protein: CASSILAGASRGQYF
J gene: TRBJ2-7; V gene: TRBV29-1; D gene: NA; clone size: NA; CDR3 DNA: TGCAGCGCCTCGCACAGGGGGGGGTGGGAGCAGTACTTC; CDR3 protein: CSASHRGGWEQYF
J gene: TRBJ2-1; V gene: TRBV27; D gene: TRBD2; clone size: once; CDR3 DNA: TGTGCCAGCAGTAACCCCTGGACTAGCGCACACTACAATGAGCAGTTCTTC; CDR3 protein: CASSNPWTSAHYNEQFF
J gene: TRBJ2-5; V gene: TRBV4-2; D gene: TRBD2; clone size: NA; CDR3 DNA: TGTGCCAGCAGCCAAGAGGCCAGCGGGAGAGGAGAGACCCAGTACTTC; CDR3 protein: CASSQEASGRGETQYF
J gene: TRBJ2-7; V gene: TRBV7-6; D gene: TRBD1; clone size: NA; CDR3 DNA: TGTGCCAGCAGCTTAGCGGGGTTTCTTGGACAGGGGGCCGACGAGCAGTACTTC; CDR3 protein: CASSLAGFLGQGADEQYF
J gene: TRBJ1-5; V gene: TRBV7-2; D gene: NA; clone size: NA; CDR3 DNA: TGTGCCAGCAGCACGAACGATGGGGGCATTAGCAATCAGCCCCAGCATTTT; CDR3 protein: CASSTNDGGISNQPQHF
J gene: TRBJ1-2; V gene: TRBV14; D gene: TRBD1; clone size: NA; CDR3 DNA: TGTGCCAGCAGCCGGAAAGAGGGGGCTAGGGGCTACACCTTC; CDR3 protein: CASSRKEGARGYTF
J gene: TRBJ2-1; V gene: TRBV29-1; D gene: TRBD2; clone size: NA; CDR3 DNA: TGCAGCGTTGGTGTGAGGAGGGCTAGCGGGAGTAATAGTCTTGAGCAGTTCTTC; CDR3 protein: CSVGVRRASGSNSLEQFF
J gene: TRBJ2-1; V gene: TRBV30; D gene: NA; clone size: NA; CDR3 DNA: TGTGCCTGGAGTGTAGGGCAAGCGGAGCTCTACAATGAGCAGTTCTTC; CDR3 protein: CAWSVGQAELYNEQFF
J gene: TRBJ2-1; V gene: TRBV27; D gene: NA; clone size: NA; CDR3 DNA: TGTGCCAGCAGGCAGGGGTGGTACAATGAGCAGTTCTTC; CDR3 protein: CASRQGWYNEQFF
J gene: TRBJ2-7; V gene: TRBV28; D gene: NA; clone size: few; CDR3 DNA: TGTGCCAGCAGTATCAAGCCCTACGAGCAGTACTTC; CDR3 protein: CASSIKPYEQYF
J gene: TRBJ1-1; V gene: TRBV7-6; D gene: TRBD1; clone size: NA; CDR3 DNA: TGTGCCAGCAGCAACGCCGGGACAGGGGGCCGGTACACTGAAGCTTTCTTT; CDR3 protein: CASSNAGTGGRYTEAFF
J gene: TRBJ2-1; V gene: TRBV11-2; D gene: TRBD2; clone size: NA; CDR3 DNA: TGTGCCAGCAGCCTTGGGACTAGTCGGGGCAATGAGCAGTTCTTC; CDR3 protein: CASSLGTSRGNEQFF
J gene: TRBJ1-5; V gene: TRBV25-1; D gene: NA; clone size: NA; CDR3 DNA: TGTGCCAGCAGCGGGCAGGGGTACCATCAGCCCCAGCATTTT; CDR3 protein: CASSGQGYHQPQHF
J gene: TRBJ1-2; V gene: TRBV11-2; D gene: NA; clone size: NA; CDR3 DNA: TGTGCCAGCAGCTCATCCCCGACGGACTTCTATGGCTACACCTTC; CDR3 protein: CASSSSPTDFYGYTF
J gene: TRBJ2-7; V gene: TRBV18; D gene: TRBD1; clone size: NA; CDR3 DNA: TGTGCCAGCTCAACGGGGGACAGGGATGGTTACGAGCAGTACTTC; CDR3 protein: CASSTGDRDGYEQYF
J gene: TRBJ2-5; V gene: TRBV7-8; D gene: TRBD2; clone size: NA; CDR3 DNA: TGTGCCAGCACCGGGACTAGCGGGAGGGACCAAGAGACCCAGTACTTC; CDR3 protein: CASTGTSGRDQETQYF
J gene: TRBJ2-7; V gene: TRBV6-5; D gene: TRBD1; clone size: NA; CDR3 DNA: TGTGCCAGCAGAGAGACAGGGGAACCCTACGAGCAGTACTTC; CDR3 protein: CASRETGEPYEQYF
J gene: TRBJ2-2; V gene: TRBV27; D gene: TRBD1; clone size: NA; CDR3 DNA: TGTGCCAGCAGTTTATCAGAATGGATACCCAGGGGACAGGGAAACACCGGGGAGCTGTTTTTT; CDR3 protein: CASSLSEWIPRGQGNTGELFF
J gene: TRBJ2-2; V gene: TRBV27; D gene: TRBD2; clone size: NA; CDR3 DNA: TGTGCCAGCAGTTTATTGGGACTAGAGAACACCGGGGAGCTGTTTTTT; CDR3 protein: CASSLLGLENTGELFF
J gene: TRBJ2-1; V gene: TRBV6-1; D gene: NA; clone size: NA; CDR3 DNA: TGTGCCAGCAGTCCGCTTTGGGGGCCCAATGAGCAGTTCTTC; CDR3 protein: CASSPLWGPNEQFF
J gene: TRBJ2-2; V gene: TRBV7-2; D gene: NA; clone size: NA; CDR3 DNA: TGTGCCAGCAGCAGAGGCGGTCCCGGGAGCACCGGGGAGCTGTTTTTT; CDR3 protein: CASSRGGPGSTGELFF
J gene: TRBJ2-7; V gene: TRBV11-3; D gene: NA; clone size: NA; CDR3 DNA: TGTGCCAGCAGCTTAGCAGGAGGGGGCGAAGGCGAGCAGTACTTC; CDR3 protein: CASSLAGGGEGEQYF
J gene: TRBJ2-3; V gene: TRBV7-2; D gene: NA; clone size: NA; CDR3 DNA: TGTGCCAGCAGCTTAGGCGGCGGGACTAGCACAGATACGCAGTATTTT; CDR3 protein: CASSLGGGTSTDTQYF
J gene: TRBJ2-7; V gene: TRBV30; D gene: TRBD1; clone size: once; CDR3 DNA: TGTGCCTGGGATAATTGGAACTGGGACAGGGAGTACGAGCAGTACTTC; CDR3 protein: CAWDNWNWDREYEQYF
J gene: TRBJ2-5; V gene: TRBV4-1; D gene: NA; clone size: NA; CDR3 DNA: TGCGCCAGCAGTGAGTATCTGAGGATCATCGTCGACGAGACCCAGTACTTC; CDR3 protein: CASSEYLRIIVDETQYF
J gene: TRBJ1-1; V gene: TRBV7-2; D gene: TRBD1; clone size: NA; CDR3 DNA: TGTGCCAGCAGCTTCCGACAGGGATCGAACACTGAAGCTTTCTTT; CDR3 protein: CASSFRQGSNTEAFF
J gene: TRBJ1-2; V gene: TRBV25-1; D gene: NA; clone size: NA; CDR3 DNA: TGTGCCAGCAGTGCATCAGGGGTCAGTAACTATGGCTACACCTTC; CDR3 protein: CASSASGVSNYGYTF
J gene: TRBJ2-1; V gene: TRBV7-9; D gene: NA; clone size: NA; CDR3 DNA: TGTGCCAGCAGCTTATGGCCTGGCCGGTTCTTC; CDR3 protein: CASSLWPGRFF
J gene: TRBJ2-7; V gene: TRBV27; D gene: NA; clone size: NA; CDR3 DNA: TGTGCCAGTACAGGTTATTGGGGGCAGTACTTC; CDR3 protein: CASTGYWGQYF
J gene: TRBJ1-4; V gene: TRBV7-9; D gene: NA; clone size: NA; CDR3 DNA: TGTGCCAGCAGCTTAGCCGGGGTAGTATTTTTT; CDR3 protein: CASSLAGVVFF
J gene: TRBJ2-2; V gene: TRBV5-1; D gene: NA; clone size: NA; CDR3 DNA: TGCGCCAACACGATCGAAGACACCGGGGAGCTGTTTTTT; CDR3 protein: CANTIEDTGELFF
J gene: TRBJ2-2; V gene: TRBV11-3; D gene: TRBD2; clone size: NA; CDR3 DNA: TGTGCCAGCAGCTTATTCTCGGGCGGGAGGACCGGGGAGCTGTTTTTT; CDR3 protein: CASSLFSGGRTGELFF
J gene: TRBJ2-4; V gene: TRBV5-4; D gene: TRBD2; clone size: NA; CDR3 DNA: TGTGCCAGCAGCTCCGGGACTAGCGGGAGCGGGGCCAAAAACATTCAGTACTTC; CDR3 protein: CASSSGTSGSGAKNIQYF
J gene: TRBJ2-1; V gene: TRBV15; D gene: NA; clone size: NA; CDR3 DNA: TGTGCCACCAGCAGAGATACGGGGGAACTAACGTACAATGAGCAGTTCTTC; CDR3 protein: CATSRDTGELTYNEQFF
J gene: TRBJ2-2; V gene: TRBV30; D gene: TRBD2; clone size: NA; CDR3 DNA: TGTGCCTGGAGTGTACCCCGTGCGGGAGAGGCTCCGAACAGGAACACCGGGGAGCTGTTTTTT; CDR3 protein: CAWSVPRAGEAPNRNTGELFF
J gene: TRBJ2-1; V gene: TRBV10-3; D gene: NA; clone size: NA; CDR3 DNA: TGTGCCATCAGTGAGTCGGGGGACTCTCTCAGGAATGAGCAGTTCTTC; CDR3 protein: CAISESGDSLRNEQFF
J gene: TRBJ2-5; V gene: TRBV27; D gene: NA; clone size: NA; CDR3 DNA: TGTGCCAGCAGTTTAATGGCGGGGAGGAAGACGGAGACCCAGTACTTC; CDR3 protein: CASSLMAGRKTETQYF
J gene: TRBJ2-7; V gene: TRBV12-2; D gene: NA; clone size: once; CDR3 DNA: TGTGCAAGTCGCCGCCCGGGGACTAGCGGGGGAACCTACGAGCAGTACTTC; CDR3 protein: CASRRPGTSGGTYEQYF
J gene: TRBJ1-2; V gene: TRBV6-5; D gene: TRBD1; clone size: NA; CDR3 DNA: TGTGCCAGCAGTTACGGGGTGAGGGGGCGCGGCTACACCTTC; CDR3 protein: CASSYGVRGRGYTF
J gene: TRBJ2-3; V gene: TRBV6-9; D gene: NA; clone size: NA; CDR3 DNA: TGTGCCAGCAGTTTCACTTCTACGCAGTATTTT; CDR3 protein: CASSFTSTQYF